This TCR beta chain originates from a study of blood T cells in healthy people across ages. J gave up 2 bases and V 6 bases, and 6 bases lay outside the gene matches. The CDR3 has 14 residues. In germline, CDR1 is SGHTA, CDR2 FQGNSA. All donors came from Russia, were Caucasian and healthy, and spanned ages roughly 6 to 95. The authors drew about 9.5 milliliters of peripheral blood from each donor. Primers used in a second PCR of roughly 6 to 11 cycles were a sample-barcoded 5' primer and a J-beta primer mix. Each cDNA molecule was tagged by a template-switch adaptor that had 12 random nucleotides. TCRdb itself ran the 5' RACE reads through MiXCR, one entry per CDR3 protein. In the table there are 730,000 or so distinct CDR3 sequences, roughly two fifths of which are singletons. This clonotype occurred a few times.

This chain links TRBV7-2 with TRBJ2-7; 8 bases are a match to TRBD2. The receptor was derived from a man aged 80 or over in good health. The specimen was blood. The CDR3 DNA reads TGTGCCAGCAGACCTCTCGGGGGGGCCTACGAGCAGTACTTC. Translating gives CASRPLGGAYEQYF.